The rows below give T cell receptor beta chains drawn from one sample of a study of T cells in Graves' hyperthyroidism and ophthalmopathy. A single record per CDR3 protein comes from TCRdb applying MiXCR to the multiplex PCR reads. Here the sample spans some 500,000 distinct CDR3 sequences, about an eighth being singletons. Sequencing input: blood. The receptor set was obtained from a woman aged 18-29 years with Graves' hyperthyroidism. CDR3s include the opening cysteine and the closing phenylalanine or tryptophan. The D gene is left open where the match is weak. Some rows have no size entry. The others give once, few or many, or a class for an expanded clone.

clone_size: many; j_call: TRBJ2-2; d_call: NA; v_call: TRBV27; cdr3_aa: CASSSGGRDTGELFF; cdr3_nt: TGTGCCAGCAGTTCCGGGGGGCGAGACACCGGGGAGCTGTTTTTT
clone_size: NA; j_call: TRBJ2-5; d_call: NA; v_call: TRBV6-1; cdr3_aa: CASRINTYQETQYF; cdr3_nt: TGTGCCAGCAGAATAAACACGTACCAAGAGACCCAGTACTTC
clone_size: few; j_call: TRBJ1-6; d_call: NA; v_call: TRBV7-6; cdr3_aa: CASSKNPTGNNSPLHF; cdr3_nt: TGTGCCAGCAGCAAAAACCCTACAGGGAATAATTCACCCCTCCACTTT
clone_size: many; j_call: TRBJ2-5; d_call: TRBD2; v_call: TRBV20-1; cdr3_aa: CSARGTSGRSQETQYF; cdr3_nt: TGCAGTGCTAGGGGGACTAGCGGGAGGTCCCAAGAGACCCAGTACTTC
clone_size: NA; j_call: TRBJ2-3; d_call: TRBD2; v_call: TRBV19; cdr3_aa: CASTQGPGLASSSTDTQYF; cdr3_nt: TGTGCCAGTACCCAGGGTCCGGGACTAGCGTCATCTAGCACAGATACGCAGTATTTT
clone_size: many; j_call: TRBJ2-1; d_call: TRBD2; v_call: TRBV27; cdr3_aa: CASSRTGRRYNEQFF; cdr3_nt: TGTGCCAGCAGTCGTACCGGGAGGAGGTACAATGAGCAGTTCTTC
clone_size: few; j_call: TRBJ1-6; d_call: TRBD1; v_call: TRBV20-1; cdr3_aa: CSATGTVGSPLHF; cdr3_nt: TGCAGTGCCACCGGGACAGTGGGTTCACCCCTCCACTTT
clone_size: few; j_call: TRBJ2-7; d_call: TRBD2; v_call: TRBV20-1; cdr3_aa: CSASFAGGAYEQYF; cdr3_nt: TGCAGTGCTAGTTTCGCGGGAGGAGCCTACGAGCAGTACTTC
clone_size: NA; j_call: TRBJ1-5; d_call: NA; v_call: TRBV7-9; cdr3_aa: CASSEQGNDQPQHF; cdr3_nt: TGTGCCAGCAGCGAACAGGGTAATGATCAGCCCCAGCATTTT
clone_size: NA; j_call: TRBJ1-1; d_call: NA; v_call: TRBV20-1; cdr3_aa: CSGTENTEAFF; cdr3_nt: TGCAGTGGGACCGAGAACACTGAAGCTTTCTTT
clone_size: few; j_call: TRBJ1-6; d_call: TRBD1; v_call: TRBV11-2; cdr3_aa: CASSLETGIRAPLRF; cdr3_nt: TGTGCCAGCAGTTTAGAGACAGGGATTCGGGCACCCCTCCGCTTT
clone_size: many; j_call: TRBJ2-2; d_call: TRBD2; v_call: TRBV27; cdr3_aa: CATSREGLSPGELFF; cdr3_nt: TGTGCCACGTCCCGGGAGGGCCTATCTCCGGGGGAGCTGTTTTTT